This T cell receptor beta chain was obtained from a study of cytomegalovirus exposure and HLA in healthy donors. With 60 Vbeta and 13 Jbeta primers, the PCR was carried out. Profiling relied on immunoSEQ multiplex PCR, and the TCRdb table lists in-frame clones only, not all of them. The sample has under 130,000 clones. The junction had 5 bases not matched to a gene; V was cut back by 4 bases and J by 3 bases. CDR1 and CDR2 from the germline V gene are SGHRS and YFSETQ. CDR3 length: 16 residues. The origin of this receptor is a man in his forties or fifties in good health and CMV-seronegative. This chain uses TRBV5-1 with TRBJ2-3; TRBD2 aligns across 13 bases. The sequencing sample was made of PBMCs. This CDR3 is CASSRGTSGTTDTQYF. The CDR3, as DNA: TGCGCCAGCAGCAGGGGGACTAGCGGGACAACAGATACGCAGTATTTT.